This TCR beta chain appears in the sequencing data of a study of OX40 agonist ivuxolimab in advanced cancers. Findings and caveats of the study: Dosing at 0.1 to 3.0 mg/kg was accompanied by clonal expansion of CD4+ and CD8+ blood T cells by week 6.

Worth noting for this clone: Its target is unknown.

Clones were sequenced by immunoSEQ multiplex PCR, and TCRdb holds only the in-frame ones, with some missing. The table records 58,000 or so clones, 65% to 90% of them present only once. The ends lost 8 bases at V and 2 bases at J; junction bases unmatched: 13. The germline gives CDR1 SGHRS, CDR2 YFSETQ. The CDR3 extends over 16 amino acids. Blood samples were obtained at baseline, cycle 4 day 1, and cycle 7 day 1. The chain carries TRBV5-1 and TRBJ2-7, with TRBD1 identical over 10 bases. This sequence was found in an adult with an advanced solid tumor such as melanoma, head and neck, liver or kidney cancer. The material was CD4+ or CD8+ T cells sorted from blood, obtained in a trial of the OX40 agonist ivuxolimab. DNA of the CDR3: TGCGCCAGACCGGGACAGGGGACTGCTTCGACCTACGAGCAGTACTTC. Protein sequence: CARPGQGTASTYEQYF.